A single T cell receptor (beta chain) is shown here with its context. These data belong to a study of blood T cell repertoires in COVID-19. CDR3 length equals 16 residues. J lost 2 bases, V lost 5 bases, and 5 bases had no gene match. Germline-derived CDR1 and CDR2 are SGHVS and FQNEAQ. Sequencing was performed with immunoSEQ multiplex PCR; in TCRdb, only in-frame clones are kept and a portion is missing. The sample has about 25,000 clones; approximately 94% are singletons. This clonotype was sampled from a human donor with active COVID-19. The donor label of this sample is uncertain. Sequencing was carried out using peripheral blood. The V and J genes are TRBV7-8 and TRBJ2-1; 11 positions match TRBD2. CDR3 protein: CASSPRLAGTYNEQFF. The CDR3 DNA reads TGTGCCAGCAGCCCCCGACTAGCGGGGACCTACAATGAGCAGTTCTTC.